These 8 T cell receptor beta chains came from one sample sequenced in a study of cytomegalovirus exposure and HLA in healthy donors. Use of 60 Vbeta and 13 Jbeta primers characterized the PCR. TCRdb's table, derived via immunoSEQ multiplex PCR, lists solely in-frame clones and lacks some. The sample has about 120,000 clones, about 80% seen once; the top ten hold 1.5%. Sequences were obtained from PBMCs. These receptors all come from a woman younger than 30 in good health and CMV-seronegative.

The rearrangement links TRBV4-1 to TRBJ1-2; no reliable D call. Germline lookup yields CDR1 MGHRA and CDR2 YSYEKL. The V end lost 0 bases, the J end lost 2 bases, and 4 bases lay between the germline ends. CDR3 length: 13 amino acids. This chain's CDR3 is CASSQDINYGYTF. In DNA, the CDR3 is TGCGCCAGCAGCCAAGATATCAACTATGGCTACACCTTC.

This chain connects TRBV9 to TRBJ1-1; D is uncertain. The germline V and J ends were trimmed by 3 bases and 0 bases, with 9 bases remaining between them. This CDR3 spans 14 amino acids. Germline loops: CDR1 SGDLS, CDR2 YYNGEE. CDR3 protein: CASSAPPMNTEAFF. The DNA for the CDR3 is TGTGCCAGCAGCGCCCCACCTATGAACACTGAAGCTTTCTTT.

The gene calls are TRBV5-5 and TRBJ1-5; TRBD1 aligns across 8 bases. V shed 3 bases, J shed 4 bases, and the junction held 0 bases outside the gene matches. This CDR3 has 13 amino acids. Germline V lookup: CDR1 SGHKS, CDR2 YYEKEE (reference sequence). The CDR3 is CASSWTGNQPQHF. CDR3 in DNA: TGTGCCAGCAGCTGGACAGGGAATCAGCCCCAGCATTTT.

The sample holds one count of this clone. The J gene is TRBJ1-1, the V gene TRBV19; TRBD1 matches at 9 bases. The CDR3 sequence is 13 residues long. The germline V gene has CDR1 LNHDA and CDR2 SQIVND (reference sequence). J lost 7 bases, V lost 8 bases, and 8 bases had no gene match. This CDR3 reads CASRAGTGREAFF. The CDR3 DNA reads as TGTGCCAGTCGAGCCGGGACAGGGCGTGAAGCTTTCTTT.

The J gene is TRBJ1-4, the V gene TRBV27; weak D call: TRBD1 (6 bases). The CDR3 spans 16 residues. The germline V gene encodes CDR1 MNHEY and CDR2 SMNVEV (reference sequence). The V and J ends lost 5 bases and 5 bases respectively, with 18 bases between them. DNA for the CDR3: TGTGCCAGCAGTCGTAAATACAGGGATAGCAATGAAAAACTGTTTTTT. It translates to CASSRKYRDSNEKLFF.

The chain employs TRBV6-1 and TRBJ2-3, with 9 bases that match TRBD2. The CDR3 runs 15 residues. V shed 3 bases, J shed 1 base, and the junction held 2 bases outside the gene matches. Looked up from germline, CDR1 is MNHNS and CDR2 is SASEGT. CDR3 residues: CASSDIAGGTDTQYF. CDR3 sequence (DNA): TGTGCCAGCAGTGACATAGCGGGGGGCACAGATACGCAGTATTTT.

V gene TRBV4-1 combines with J gene TRBJ2-7, with 10 bases aligning to TRBD2. Germline V CDR1 and CDR2: MGHRA, YSYEKL. This CDR3 contains 14 residues. Trimming at V came to 5 bases and at J to 7 bases, leaving 8 bases not matched to a gene. CDR3 amino acids: CASSSAGGPGEQYF. The CDR3 nucleotides are TGCGCCAGCAGCTCAGCGGGAGGGCCGGGGGAGCAGTACTTC.

J is TRBJ2-7 and V is TRBV9, with 9 positions matching TRBD2. The length of the CDR3 is 15 residues. With V trimmed by 0 bases and J by 3 bases, 4 bases remained unmatched. CDR1 and CDR2 from the germline V gene are SGDLS and YYNGEE. The CDR3 loop is CASSVGLAVNYEQYF. CDR3 DNA sequence: TGTGCCAGCAGCGTAGGACTAGCGGTGAACTACGAGCAGTACTTC. The full variable domain, rest sourced from reference TRBV9 and TRBJ2-7, is DSGVTQTPKHLITATGQRVTLRCSPRSGDLSVYWYQQSLDQGLQFLIQYYNGEERAKGNILERFSAQQFPDLHSELNLSSLELGDSALYFCASSVGLAVNYEQYFGPGTRLTVT.